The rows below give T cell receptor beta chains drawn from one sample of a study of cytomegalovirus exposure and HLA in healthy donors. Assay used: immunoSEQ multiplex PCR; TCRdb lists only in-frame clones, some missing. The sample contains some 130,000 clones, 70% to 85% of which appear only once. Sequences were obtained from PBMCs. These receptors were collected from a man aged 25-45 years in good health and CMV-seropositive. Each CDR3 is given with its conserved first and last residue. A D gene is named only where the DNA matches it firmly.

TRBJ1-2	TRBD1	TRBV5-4	TGTGCCAGCAGCTCCTATTCCGGGACAGGATATTATGGCTACACCTTC	CASSSYSGTGYYGYTF
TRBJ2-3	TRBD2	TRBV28	TGTGCCAGCAGCCCACATTGGACTAGCGGGAGTCGTAATGGGGGCACAGATACGCAGTATTTT	CASSPHWTSGSRNGGTDTQYF
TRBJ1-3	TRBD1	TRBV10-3	TGTGCCATCAGTCGGCAAGAAGACAGGGGTTCTGGAAACACCATATATTTT	CAISRQEDRGSGNTIYF
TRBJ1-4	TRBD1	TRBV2	TGTGCCAGCACCTTTTTGACAGGGGGTGAAAAACTGTTTTTT	CASTFLTGGEKLFF
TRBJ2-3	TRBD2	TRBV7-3	TGTGCCAGCAGCTTAACGTATACTAGCGCCGGCTCCCTCAGCACAGATACGCAGTATTTT	CASSLTYTSAGSLSTDTQYF
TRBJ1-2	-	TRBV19	TGTGCCAGTAGTCCGGAAGGGGGGGCTAACTATGGCTACACCTTC	CASSPEGGANYGYTF
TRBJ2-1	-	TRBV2	TGTGCCAGCAGTGTACACAGGGGGGGCCAGCGTGAGCAGTTCTTC	CASSVHRGGQREQFF
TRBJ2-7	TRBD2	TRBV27	TGTGCCAGCAGTCCCGGGCTAGCGGGAAACGAGCAGTACTTC	CASSPGLAGNEQYF
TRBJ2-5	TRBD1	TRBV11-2	TGTGCCAGCAGCTCCGGGACAGGGGGAATCGAGACCCAGTACTTC	CASSSGTGGIETQYF
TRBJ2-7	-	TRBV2	TGTGCCAGCAACGTATTCCGGGACTACGAGCAGTACTTC	CASNVFRDYEQYF
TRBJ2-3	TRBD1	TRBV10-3	TGTGCCTCCCGTGGGGGACAGGGGGCAACAGATACGCAGTATTTT	CASRGGQGATDTQYF
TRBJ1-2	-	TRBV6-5	TGTGCCAGCAGGGTCCCAGGGGCTAACTATGGCTACACCTTC	CASRVPGANYGYTF
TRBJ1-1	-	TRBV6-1	TGTGCCACCACACGTGACTACGAAGCTTTCTTT	CATTRDYEAFF
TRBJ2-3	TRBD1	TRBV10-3	TGTGCCATCAGTGAGTCGACAGGGGTAGATACGCAGTATTTT	CAISESTGVDTQYF
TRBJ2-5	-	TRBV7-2	TGTGCCAGCAGCCTTAGTAGTGGAGGGGAGACCCAGTACTTC	CASSLSSGGETQYF
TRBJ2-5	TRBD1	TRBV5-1	TGCGCCAGCAGCTCAGGGACAGGGAAAGAGACCCAGTACTTC	CASSSGTGKETQYF